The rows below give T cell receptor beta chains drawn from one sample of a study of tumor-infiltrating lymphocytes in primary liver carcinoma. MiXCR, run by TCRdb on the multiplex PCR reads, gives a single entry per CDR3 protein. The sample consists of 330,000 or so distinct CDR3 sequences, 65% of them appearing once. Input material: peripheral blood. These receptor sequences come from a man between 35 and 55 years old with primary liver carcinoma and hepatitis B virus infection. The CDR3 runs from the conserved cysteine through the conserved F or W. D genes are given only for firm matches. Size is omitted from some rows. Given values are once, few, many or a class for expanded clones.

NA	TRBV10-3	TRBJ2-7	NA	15	TGTGCCATCAGCCCCAGGACAGAAAGCTCCTACGCGCAGTACTTC	CAISPRTESSYAQYF
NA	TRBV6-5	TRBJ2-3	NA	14	TGTGCCAGCAGTTATGGGCCCACCGCAGATACGCAGTATTTT	CASSYGPTADTQYF
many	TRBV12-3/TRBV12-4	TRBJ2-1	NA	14	TGTGCCAGCAAGTCGGCTGCGGTTTACAATGAGCAGTTCTTC	CASKSAAVYNEQFF
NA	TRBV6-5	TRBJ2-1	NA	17	TGTGCCAGCAGCCGTATACTAGCCCCCAGAGCCTACAATGAGCAGTTCTTC	CASSRILAPRAYNEQFF
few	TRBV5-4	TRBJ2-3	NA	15	TGTGCCAGCAGCTTTTACGGGAGTTACACAGATACGCAGTATTTT	CASSFYGSYTDTQYF
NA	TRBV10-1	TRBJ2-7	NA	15	TGCGCCGGCGGTGAGTTCGGACTTAGAAGGAACGAGCAGTACTTC	CAGGEFGLRRNEQYF
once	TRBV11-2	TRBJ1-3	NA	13	TGTGTCAGCAGTCCCCCCTCTGGACACACCATATATTTT	CVSSPPSGHTIYF
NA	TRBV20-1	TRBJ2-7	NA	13	TGCAGTGCTAGGGCCCAGGGCTCCTACGAGCAGTACTTC	CSARAQGSYEQYF
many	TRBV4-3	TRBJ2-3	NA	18	TGCGCCAGCAGCCAAAATTACCCGGGACAGACTAGGACAGATACGCAGTATTTT	CASSQNYPGQTRTDTQYF
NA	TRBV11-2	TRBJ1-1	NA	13	TGTGCCCGCAGCTTAGATCGTTCCCGTGAAGCTTTCTTT	CARSLDRSREAFF
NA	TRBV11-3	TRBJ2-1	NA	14	TGTGTCAGCAGCTTAGGGAACACATACAATGAGCAGTTCTTC	CVSSLGNTYNEQFF
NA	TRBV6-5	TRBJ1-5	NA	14	TGTGCCAGCAGTTACCCGTCCATAGCAATCAGCCAGCATTTT	CASSYPSIAISQHF
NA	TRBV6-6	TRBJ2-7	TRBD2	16	TGTGCCAGCAGACTCGACCTTCTAGCGGGACCCCACGAGCAGTACTTC	CASRLDLLAGPHEQYF
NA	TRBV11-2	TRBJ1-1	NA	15	TGTGCCAGCAGCCCTTGTGAGGTGGCGAACACTGAAGCTTTCTTT	CASSPCEVANTEAFF
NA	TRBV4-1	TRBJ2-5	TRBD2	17	TGCGCCAGCAGCCAAGCCCGACTAGCGGGATGGGATGAGACCCAGTACTTC	CASSQARLAGWDETQYF
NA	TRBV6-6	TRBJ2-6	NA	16	TGTGCCACCAGCCTATCAGGAGGGTCTGGGGCCATCGTCCTGTCTTTC	CATSLSGGSGAIVLSF
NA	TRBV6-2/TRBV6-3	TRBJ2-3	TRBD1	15	TGTACCAGCAGTTACGGACAGGGAAGCACAGATACGCAGTATTTT	CTSSYGQGSTDTQYF
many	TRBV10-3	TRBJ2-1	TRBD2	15	TGTGCCATCTCCGGCGGGACTAGCGGGAGTAGTGAGCAGTTCTTC	CAISGGTSGSSEQFF
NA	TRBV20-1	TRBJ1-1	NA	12	TGCAGTGCTAGCCCACAGGACCGAGAAGCTTTCTTT	CSASPQDREAFF
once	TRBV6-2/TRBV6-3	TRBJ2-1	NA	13	TGTGTAAGCAGTTACAGACAGGACGGTGAGCAGTTCTTC	CVSSYRQDGEQFF
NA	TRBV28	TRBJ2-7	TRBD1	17	TGTGCCAGCAGTTGCCAAGACAGGGTTGGGGGTCTATGCGAGCAGTACTTC	CASSCQDRVGGLCEQYF
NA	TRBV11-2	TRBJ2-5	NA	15	TGTGCCAGCAGCTTAGCCACGGGACAAGAAGGGACCCAATACTTC	CASSLATGQEGTQYF
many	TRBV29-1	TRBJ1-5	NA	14	TGCAGCGCCCAAACCGGCGGGAGCAATCAGCCCCAGCATTTT	CSAQTGGSNQPQHF
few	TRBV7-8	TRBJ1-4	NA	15	TGTGCCAGCAGCTTAGCCGGGACCGGGAAGGAAAAACTGTTTTTT	CASSLAGTGKEKLFF
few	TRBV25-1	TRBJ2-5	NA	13	TGTGCCAGCAGTGATAAAGACCAAGAGACCCAGTACTTC	CASSDKDQETQYF
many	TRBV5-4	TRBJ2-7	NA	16	TGTGCCAGCAGCGGCCGTAGCAGCGGGACACTCTACGAGCAGTACTTC	CASSGRSSGTLYEQYF
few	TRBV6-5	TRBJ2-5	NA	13	TGTGCCAGTAGTTACCCGGGGGCGGAGACCCAGTACTTC	CASSYPGAETQYF
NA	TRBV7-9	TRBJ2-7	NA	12	TGTGGCAGCACCTGGACAGATTACGAGCAGTACTTC	CGSTWTDYEQYF
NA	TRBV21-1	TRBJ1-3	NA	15	TGTGCCAGCAGCAAGGGCCTAGACAGGCGAAACACCATATATTTT	CASSKGLDRRNTIYF
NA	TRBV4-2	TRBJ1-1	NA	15	TGTGCCAGCAGCCAAGGCAGTCGGGAGAACACTGAAGCTTTCTTT	CASSQGSRENTEAFF
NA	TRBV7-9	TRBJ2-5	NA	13	TGTGCCATCAACCGGGACAACCAAGAGACCCAGTACTTC	CAINRDNQETQYF
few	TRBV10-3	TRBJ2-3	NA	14	TGTGCCATAGGTAGCGGCGGACGCACAGATACGCAGTATTTT	CAIGSGGRTDTQYF
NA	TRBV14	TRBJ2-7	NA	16	TGTGCCAGCAGCCAAAGTCTAGCCCGAGTTTCCTACGAGCAGTACTTC	CASSQSLARVSYEQYF
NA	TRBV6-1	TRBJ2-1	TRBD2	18	TGTGCCAGCAGCCGGACTAGCGGGAGGGCCTCGACGTACAATGAGCAGTTCTTC	CASSRTSGRASTYNEQFF
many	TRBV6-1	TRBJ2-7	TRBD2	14	TGTGCCAGCGGCGGGACTAGCGGGAGGCACGAGCAGTACTTC	CASGGTSGRHEQYF
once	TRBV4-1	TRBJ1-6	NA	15	TGCGCCAGCAGCCAGGGGTCCATTTGCGATCCACCCCTCCACTTT	CASSQGSICDPPLHF
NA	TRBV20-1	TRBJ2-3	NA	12	TGCAGTGCTAGCCCCGCAGGAGATACGCAGTATTTT	CSASPAGDTQYF
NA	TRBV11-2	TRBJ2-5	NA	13	TGTGCCAGCAACTTAGTTCTAGAAGAGACCCAGTACTTC	CASNLVLEETQYF
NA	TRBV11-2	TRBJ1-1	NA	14	TGTGACAGCAGCTCGACCGGGGCGAGGACTGAAGCTTTCTTT	CDSSSTGARTEAFF
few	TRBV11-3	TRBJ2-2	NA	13	TGTGCCAGCATTATAGTACCAACCGGGGAGCTGCTTTTT	CASIIVPTGELLF
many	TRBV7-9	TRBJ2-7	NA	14	TGTGCCAGCAGCTTAGGGGGGGAAACCTACGAGCAGTACTTC	CASSLGGETYEQYF
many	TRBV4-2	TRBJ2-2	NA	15	TGTGCCAGCAGCCAAGAGGCAGGGTCTACCGGGGAGCTGTTTTTT	CASSQEAGSTGELFF
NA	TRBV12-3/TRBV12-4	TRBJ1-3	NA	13	TGTGCCAGCAGCATTTCTTCTGGAAACACCATATATTTT	CASSISSGNTIYF
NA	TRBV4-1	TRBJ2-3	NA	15	TGCGCCAGCAGCCCCGCGGGTAGCGGCACAGATACGCAGTGTTTT	CASSPAGSGTDTQCF
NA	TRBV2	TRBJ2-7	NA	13	TGTGCCAGCAGTCCGGGATGGGCCTACGAGCAGTACTTC	CASSPGWAYEQYF
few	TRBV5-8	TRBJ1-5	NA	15	TGTGCCAGCAGCTTGAAAGGGGTTGGCAATCAGCCCCAGCATTTT	CASSLKGVGNQPQHF
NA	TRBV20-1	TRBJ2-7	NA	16	TGCAGTGCTAGTCCAACTAGCAGGAGGGATCGCTACGAGCAGTACTTC	CSASPTSRRDRYEQYF
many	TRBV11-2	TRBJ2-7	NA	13	TGTGCCAGCAGCTTAGGCAACAACTACGAGCAGTACTTC	CASSLGNNYEQYF
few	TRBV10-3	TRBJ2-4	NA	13	TGTGCCATCAGTACAGGTGATTGGAGCATTCAGTACTTC	CAISTGDWSIQYF
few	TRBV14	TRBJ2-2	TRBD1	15	TGTGCCAGCAGGGGACAGCTATTCAACACCGGGGAGCTGTTTTTT	CASRGQLFNTGELFF
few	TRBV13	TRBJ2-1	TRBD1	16	TGTGCCAGCAGCCCTACCACAGGGGGCGCGGGTAATGAGCAGTTCTTC	CASSPTTGGAGNEQFF
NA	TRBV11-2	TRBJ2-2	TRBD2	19	TGTGCCAGCAGTTTAGTTTCTCTAGCGGGAGGGCCCGACACCTGGGAGCTGTTTTTT	CASSLVSLAGGPDTWELFF
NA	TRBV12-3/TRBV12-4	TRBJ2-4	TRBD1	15	TGTACCAGCAGTCCGGGACAGGGGGGGAAAAACGTTCAGTACTTC	CTSSPGQGGKNVQYF